This TCR beta chain was profiled in a study of T cells after yellow fever vaccination. A 5'RACE template-switching step, the method used to make TCR cDNA, added a universal primer site and UMIs. TCRdb processed the 5' RACE reads anew with MiXCR; each CDR3 protein has one entry. The table lists around 68,000 distinct CDR3 sequences, approximately 7.3% of them singletons, with over 25% in the top ten. Notes on the study in general: Repertoires sorted by FACS could include abundant clonotypes that are contaminants from the bulk population. The booster saw the reappearance of most primary-vaccination clones (about 95% CD4, 80% to 90% CD8).

The table lists this clonotype with a few counts. Its specificity is unknown. The germline CDR1 and CDR2 sequences are SGHRS and YFSETQ. The CDR3 has 17 amino acids. V lost 7 bases to trimming and J lost 5 bases, with 22 bases between them. The specimen comprised CD8+ T cells sorted from PBMCs, sampled more than 8 days after the first yellow fever vaccination. The rearrangement joins TRBV5-1 to TRBJ1-6; unclear D gene. The source of this sequence is a man between 18 and 35 years old who received the YFV17D yellow fever vaccine. CDR3 region: CASSGGEPSINNSPLHF. In nucleotides, the CDR3 is TGCGCCAGCTCTGGTGGGGAGCCCTCGATTAATAATTCACCCCTCCACTTT. Combining the CDR3 with reference TRBV5-1 and TRBJ1-6 gives the whole variable domain KAGVTQTPRYLIKTRGQQVTLSCSPISGHRSVSWYQQTPGQGLQFLFEYFSETQRNKGNFPGRFSGRQFSNSRSEMNVSTLELGDSALYLCASSGGEPSINNSPLHFGNGTRLTVT.